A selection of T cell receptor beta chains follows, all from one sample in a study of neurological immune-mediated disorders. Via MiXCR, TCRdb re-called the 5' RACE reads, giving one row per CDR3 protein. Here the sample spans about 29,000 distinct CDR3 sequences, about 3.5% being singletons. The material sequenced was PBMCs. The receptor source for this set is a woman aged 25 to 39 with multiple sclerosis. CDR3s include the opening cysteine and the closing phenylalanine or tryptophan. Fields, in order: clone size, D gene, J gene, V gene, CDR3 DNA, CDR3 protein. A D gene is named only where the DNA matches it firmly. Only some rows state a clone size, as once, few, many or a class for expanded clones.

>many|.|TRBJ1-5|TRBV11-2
TGTGCCAGCAGCTTAGGGTGGGGGAACAATCAGCCCCAGCATTTT
CASSLGWGNNQPQHF
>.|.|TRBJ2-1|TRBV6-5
TGTGCCAGCAGCTTTCATTCGGGAACGTACAATGAGCAGTTCTTC
CASSFHSGTYNEQFF
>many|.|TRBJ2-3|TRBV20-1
TGCAGTGCAAAACTCGTCACTAGCACAGATACGCAGTATTTT
CSAKLVTSTDTQYF
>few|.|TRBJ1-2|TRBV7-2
TGTGCCAGCAGCCGACGTCGCCAGGGTGACTATGGCTACACCTTC
CASSRRRQGDYGYTF
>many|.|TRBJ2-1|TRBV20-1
TGCAGTGTTTTGGGGTGGAGGAATGAGCAGTTCTTC
CSVLGWRNEQFF
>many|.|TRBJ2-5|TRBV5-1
TGCGCCAGCAGCCAAGGCGCGGCCGAAGAGACCCAGTACTTC
CASSQGAAEETQYF
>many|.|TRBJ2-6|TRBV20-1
TGCAGTGCTCCCGCAAAGGCGACTGGGGCCAACGTCCTGACTTTC
CSAPAKATGANVLTF
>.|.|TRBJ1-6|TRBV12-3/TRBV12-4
TGTGCCAGCAGTTTATCCGGTTCACCCCTCAACTTT
CASSLSGSPLNF
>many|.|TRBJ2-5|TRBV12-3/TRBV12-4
TGTGCCAGCAGGGACAGCGGGCGGCGGGGGACCCAGTACTTC
CASRDSGRRGTQYF
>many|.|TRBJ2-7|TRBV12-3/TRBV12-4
TGTGCCAGCACCTCGGCCAGTCTAGCCTCCTACGAGCAGTACTTC
CASTSASLASYEQYF
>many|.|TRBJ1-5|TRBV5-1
TGCGCCAGCAGCTTGGAGGGAGGGCCCCAGCATTTT
CASSLEGGPQHF
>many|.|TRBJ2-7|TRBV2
TGTGCCAGCAGTTCCCGTTGGGCTGGAAACGAGCAGTACTTC
CASSSRWAGNEQYF
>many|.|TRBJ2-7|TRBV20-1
TGCAGTGCTAGACCACCACCCGGGACAGGGCTAGGGCTAGCGGGAGACGAGCAGTACTTC
CSARPPPGTGLGLAGDEQYF
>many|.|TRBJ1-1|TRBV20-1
TGCAGTGCTCGGGCCTTTGTGAACACTGAAGCTTTCTTT
CSARAFVNTEAFF
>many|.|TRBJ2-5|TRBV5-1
TGCGCCAGCAGCTTGGCATCCGGGAACCAAGAGACCCAGTACTTC
CASSLASGNQETQYF
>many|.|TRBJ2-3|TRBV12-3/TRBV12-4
TGTGCCAGCAGTCAGTGGACGCTGGAGGAAACAGATACGCAGTATTTT
CASSQWTLEETDTQYF
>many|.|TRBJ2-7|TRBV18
TGTGCCAGCTCACCGCAGGGTCACGAGCAGTACTTC
CASSPQGHEQYF
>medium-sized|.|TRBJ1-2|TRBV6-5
TGTGCCAGCAGTAGGGGAGATTACTATGGCTACACCTTC
CASSRGDYYGYTF
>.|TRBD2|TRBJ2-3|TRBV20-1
TGCAGTGCTCCGAACCCTAGCGGGAGAACAGATACGCAGTATTTT
CSAPNPSGRTDTQYF
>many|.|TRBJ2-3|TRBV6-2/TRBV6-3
TGTGCCAGCTCCAAAGGGGGGGCCGGGGGAGATACGCAGTATTTT
CASSKGGAGGDTQYF
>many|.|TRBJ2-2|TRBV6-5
TGTGCCAGCAGTTACAAGGGTTCTCCCGGGGAGCTGTTTTTT
CASSYKGSPGELFF
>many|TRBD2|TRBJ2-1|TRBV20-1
TGCAGTGCTTGTCCTGGACTAGCGGCCTACAATGAGCAGTTCTTC
CSACPGLAAYNEQFF
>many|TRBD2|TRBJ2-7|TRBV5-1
TGCGCCAGCAGCTTGGCTGGCGGGGGCTCCTACGAGCAGTACTTC
CASSLAGGGSYEQYF
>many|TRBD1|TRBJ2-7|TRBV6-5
TGTGCCAGCAGTTTCTCCCAGGGGGCCCCCTACGAGCAGTACTTC
CASSFSQGAPYEQYF
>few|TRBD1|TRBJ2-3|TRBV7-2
TGTGCCAGCAGCCCGCGACAGGGGTACACAGATACGCAGTATTTT
CASSPRQGYTDTQYF
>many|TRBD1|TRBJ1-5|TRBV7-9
TGTGCCAGCAGCCCCTCGACAGGGGATCAGCCCCAGCATTTT
CASSPSTGDQPQHF
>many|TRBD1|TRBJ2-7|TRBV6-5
TGTGCCAGCAGTACAAGACAGGGGAATCCCTACGAGCAGTACTTC
CASSTRQGNPYEQYF
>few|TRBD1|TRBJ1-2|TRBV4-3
TGCGCCAGCAGCCAAGAATGGGACAGCCTAGGTAGCTATGGCTACACCTTC
CASSQEWDSLGSYGYTF
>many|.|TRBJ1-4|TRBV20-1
TGCAGTGCTAGAGATCCCAGGGGACATCTCACAACTAATGAAAAACTGTTTTTT
CSARDPRGHLTTNEKLFF
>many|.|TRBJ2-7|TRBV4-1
TGCGCCAGCAGCCAAGATCCCGGTTGGAGAGAGCAGTACTTC
CASSQDPGWREQYF
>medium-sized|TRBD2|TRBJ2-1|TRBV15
TGTGCCACCTGTAGTAGCGGGGTGTCCTACAATGAGCAGTTCTTC
CATCSSGVSYNEQFF
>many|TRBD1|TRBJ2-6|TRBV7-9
TGTGCCAGCAGCCCAAGGGGGCAGGTCCAAATAGGGGCCAACGTCCTGACTTTC
CASSPRGQVQIGANVLTF
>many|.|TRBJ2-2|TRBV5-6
TGTGCCAGCAGCTTCGGCAGAATGACCGGGGAGCTGTTTTTT
CASSFGRMTGELFF
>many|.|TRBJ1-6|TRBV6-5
TGTGCCAGCAGTCCCGTGGCAGGGTTGCAGTCACCCCTCAACTTT
CASSPVAGLQSPLNF
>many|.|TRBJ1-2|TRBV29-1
TGCAGCGTTGAAGGAGGGTTATCCTTCTATGGCTACACCTTC
CSVEGGLSFYGYTF
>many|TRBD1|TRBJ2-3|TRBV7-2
TGTGCCAGCAGCCTTACAGGGGGTGATACGCAGTATTTT
CASSLTGGDTQYF
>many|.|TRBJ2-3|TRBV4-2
TGTGCCAGCAGCCAAGGGCCCGAAGCAGATACGCAGTATTTT
CASSQGPEADTQYF
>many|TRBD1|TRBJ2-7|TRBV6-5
TGTGCCAGCAGTTTCACCGGGACAGGGAGATCCTACGAGCAGTACTTC
CASSFTGTGRSYEQYF
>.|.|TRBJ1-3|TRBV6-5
TGTGCCGTCAGGGAGTCCTCTGGAAACACCATATATTTT
CAVRESSGNTIYF
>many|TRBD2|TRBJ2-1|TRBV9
TGTGCCAGCAGCGGCGGACTAGCGGGTTACAATGAGCAGTTCTTC
CASSGGLAGYNEQFF
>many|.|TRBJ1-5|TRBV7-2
TGTGCCAGCAGCTTATGGCAGGACGGGGCCCAGCCCCAGAATTTT
CASSLWQDGAQPQNF
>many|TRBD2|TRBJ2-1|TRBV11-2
TGTGCCAGCAGCTTTAGCGGGAGGGACTACAATGAGCAGTTCTTC
CASSFSGRDYNEQFF
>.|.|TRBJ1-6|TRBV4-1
TGCGCCAGCAGCCCCGGGACGGAATTCGGACCCCTCAACTTT
CASSPGTEFGPLNF
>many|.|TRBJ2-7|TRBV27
TGTGCCAGCAGTTTAAAGCGGGCCCCCTACGAGCAGTACTTC
CASSLKRAPYEQYF
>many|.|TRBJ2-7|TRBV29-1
TGCAGCGTTGGCCAATACACGTCGGACGAGCAGTACTTC
CSVGQYTSDEQYF
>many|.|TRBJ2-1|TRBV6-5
TGTGCCAGCGGGAGAGAGCAGTTCTTC
CASGREQFF
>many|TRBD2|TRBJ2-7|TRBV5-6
TGTGCCAGCAGCCGGTTCCCGGGGGACTACTTCCAACTAGAGGACTACGAGCAGTACTTC
CASSRFPGDYFQLEDYEQYF